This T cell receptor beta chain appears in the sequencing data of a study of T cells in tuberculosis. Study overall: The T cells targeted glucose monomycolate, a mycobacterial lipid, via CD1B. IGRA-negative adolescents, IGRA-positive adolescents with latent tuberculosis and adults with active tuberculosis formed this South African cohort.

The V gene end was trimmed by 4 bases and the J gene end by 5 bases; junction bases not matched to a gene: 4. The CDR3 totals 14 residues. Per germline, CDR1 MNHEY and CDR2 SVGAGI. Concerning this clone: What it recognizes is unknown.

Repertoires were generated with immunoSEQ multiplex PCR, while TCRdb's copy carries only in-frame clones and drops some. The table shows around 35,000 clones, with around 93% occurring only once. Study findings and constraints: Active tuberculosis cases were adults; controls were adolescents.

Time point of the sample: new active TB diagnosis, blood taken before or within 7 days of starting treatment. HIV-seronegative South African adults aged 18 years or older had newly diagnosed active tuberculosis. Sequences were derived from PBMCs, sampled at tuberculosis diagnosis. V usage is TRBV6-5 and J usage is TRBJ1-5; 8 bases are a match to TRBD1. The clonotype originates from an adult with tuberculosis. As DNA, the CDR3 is TGTGCCAGCAGTTCGGACAGGGCTGATCAGCCCCAGCATTTT. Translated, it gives CASSSDRADQPQHF.